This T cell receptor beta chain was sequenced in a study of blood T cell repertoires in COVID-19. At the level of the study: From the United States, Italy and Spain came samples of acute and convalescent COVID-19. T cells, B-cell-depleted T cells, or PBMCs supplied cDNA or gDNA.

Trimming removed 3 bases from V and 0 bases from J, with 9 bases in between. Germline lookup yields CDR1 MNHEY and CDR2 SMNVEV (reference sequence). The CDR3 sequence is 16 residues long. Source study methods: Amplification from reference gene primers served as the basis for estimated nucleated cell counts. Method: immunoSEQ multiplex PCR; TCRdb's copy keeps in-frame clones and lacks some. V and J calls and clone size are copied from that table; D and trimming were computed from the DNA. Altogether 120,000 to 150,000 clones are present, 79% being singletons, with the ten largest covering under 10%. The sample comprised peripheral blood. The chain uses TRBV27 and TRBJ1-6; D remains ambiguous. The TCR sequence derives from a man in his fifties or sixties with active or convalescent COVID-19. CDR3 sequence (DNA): TGTGCCAGCAGTTTGAAACGGAGCTCCTATAATTCACCCCTCCACTTT. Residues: CASSLKRSSYNSPLHF.